Reported below is one TCR beta chain. Antigen unknown. Clones were sequenced by immunoSEQ multiplex PCR, and TCRdb holds only the in-frame ones, with some missing. Here the sample spans about 23,000 clones, around 67% being singletons. Unexposed donor CD4+ T cells date from about 2011-2018, before the COVID-19 pandemic. Isolation of CD4+ T cells took place after around 11 days in culture. Cells permitting, SARS-CoV-2 S/N and four cold-coronavirus spikes were tested on unexposed-donor CD4+ T cells. Around 2 million PBMCs per well were cultured with around 9.9 IU/ml IL-2. The data derive from a study of CD4 T cells in relation to SARS-CoV-2 and coronaviruses. Overall study context: ViraFEST: approximately 10-day antigen culture of PBMCs, then TCR beta CDR3 sequencing. The negative reference was HIV-1 Nef peptide pool or peptide-free culture.

This sequence originates from a human donor in good health. Sequencing input: CD4+ T cells from PBMCs, cultured in vitro.

CDR3 sequence (DNA): TGCGCCAGCAGCCTGGGGGCTAGCGGATACAATGAGCAGTTCTTC. Residues: CASSLGASGYNEQFF. The chain links TRBV5-1 to TRBJ2-1, with a weak D call TRBD2 (7 bases). Germline CDR1 is SGHRS and CDR2 is YFSETQ. Trimming cost V 4 bases and J 4 bases, with 15 bases left between them. CDR3 length: 15 residues.